This is a list of T cell receptor beta chains from one sample in a study of cytomegalovirus exposure and HLA in healthy donors. Using immunoSEQ multiplex PCR, the repertoire was profiled, and TCRdb retains in-frame clones only, with some absent. The profile shows about 200,000 clones, about 89% of them singletons. Sequencing was done on a sample of PBMCs. These receptors were collected from a man between 25 and 39 years old in good health and CMV-seronegative. Both conserved end residues are part of each CDR3. A D gene is named only where the DNA matches it firmly. Clone size is shown for a subset of rows, as once, few, many or a class of expanded clone.

j_call d_call v_call clone_size cdr3_nt cdr3_aa
TRBJ2-5 - TRBV6-5 - TGTGCCAGCAGTTACTCTATGGCGGCAGAAGAGACCCAGTACTTC CASSYSMAAEETQYF
TRBJ1-2 - TRBV27 - TGTGCCAGCAGTTTATCTGGCGGGGGGCTAGCTAACTATGGCTACACCTTC CASSLSGGGLANYGYTF
TRBJ2-5 - TRBV6-6 - TGTGCCAGCAGTTACTCGAGTAGTATCGAGACCCAGTACTTC CASSYSSSIETQYF
TRBJ2-7 - TRBV28 - TGTGCCAGCAGTTTGGGCGGGTACGAGCAGTACTTC CASSLGGYEQYF
TRBJ2-1 - TRBV5-1 - TGCGCCAGCAGCCAATACAATGAGCAGTTCTTC CASSQYNEQFF
TRBJ1-6 TRBD1 TRBV4-1 - TGCGCCAGCAGCCACGGGACAGGCCGGACTCTGTATAATTCACCCCTCCACTTT CASSHGTGRTLYNSPLHF
TRBJ2-7 TRBD1 TRBV19 once TGTGCCAGTAGTACAACCGGGACAGGAGCTCCCTACGAGCAGTACTTC CASSTTGTGAPYEQYF
TRBJ1-5 TRBD1 TRBV7-9 - TGTGCCAGCAGCTTCGGGACAGGGATTCATCAGCCCCAGCATTTT CASSFGTGIHQPQHF
TRBJ1-2 - TRBV5-1 - TGCGCCAGCAGCTTGGCCGCGTCTCAAGGGGACTATGGCTACACCTTC CASSLAASQGDYGYTF
TRBJ2-1 TRBD2 TRBV7-2 - TGTGCCAGCAGCCACAGGACTAGCGGGAGGGCGTACAATGAGCAGTTCTTC CASSHRTSGRAYNEQFF
TRBJ2-1 - TRBV14 - TGTGCCAGCAGCCATGTTGGGAGATCGGAGCAGTTCTTC CASSHVGRSEQFF
TRBJ1-6 TRBD1 TRBV30 - TGTGCCTGGAACAGGTGGAAACCCACAGGGGAGAATTCACCCCTCCACTTT CAWNRWKPTGENSPLHF
TRBJ2-7 - TRBV14 - TGTGCCAGCGGTTTTGGGACGACCGGGGGCGAGCAGTACTTC CASGFGTTGGEQYF
TRBJ2-1 TRBD2 TRBV9 - TGTGCCAGCAGCGTAGAGACTAGCGCCGGCAATGAGCAGTTCTTC CASSVETSAGNEQFF
TRBJ2-1 - TRBV25-1 - TGTGCCAGCAGTGAATATAAGGGGAAAGTGGAGCAGTTCTTC CASSEYKGKVEQFF
TRBJ2-5 TRBD2 TRBV28 - TGTGCCAGCAGTCTCCTCACGATAGCGGGAGATTCCATCGGGCGAGGGGAGACCCAGTACTTC CASSLLTIAGDSIGRGETQYF
TRBJ1-2 - TRBV7-8 - TGTGCCAGCAGCCTAAGTGGCTATGGCTACACCTTC CASSLSGYGYTF
TRBJ1-1 TRBD1 TRBV5-5 - TGTGCCAGCAGCGAATTTCCGGGACAGGGCACTGAAGCTTTCTTT CASSEFPGQGTEAFF
TRBJ2-1 TRBD2 TRBV5-1 - TGCGCCAGCAGCTTTTCGGGTGGTACTAGCGGGAGAATCCCCCCCTACAATGAGCAGTTCTTC CASSFSGGTSGRIPPYNEQFF
TRBJ1-6 - TRBV7-2 - TGTGCCAGCAGCTTGTTAAATTCACCCCTCCACTTT CASSLLNSPLHF
TRBJ2-2 TRBD1 TRBV30 - TGTGCCTGGATGGGGACAGACGTCACCGGGGAGCTGTTTTTT CAWMGTDVTGELFF
TRBJ1-5 - TRBV5-1 - TGCGCCAGCAGCATCTCAGGGGAACAGCCCCAGCATTTT CASSISGEQPQHF
TRBJ2-2 - TRBV6-1 - TGTGCCAGCAGTGAAGCACGACTGACGACCGGGGAGCTGTTTTTT CASSEARLTTGELFF
TRBJ2-1 TRBD2 TRBV7-2 - TGTGCCAGTGCTACTCGAGTTAGCGGGAGGGCCTATGAGCAGTTCTTC CASATRVSGRAYEQFF
TRBJ2-7 - TRBV7-2 - TGTGCCAGCAGCTTCACGGGGGCCTACGAGCAGTACTTC CASSFTGAYEQYF
TRBJ2-1 TRBD2 TRBV11-2 - TGTGCCAGCAGCCATAGTCCGATGACTACTAGCGGGGGCTACAATGAGCAGTTCTTC CASSHSPMTTSGGYNEQFF
TRBJ2-2 TRBD2 TRBV5-6 once TGTGCCAGCAGCCCGAGCGGGAGGCCCCGGGACGGGGAGCTGTTTTTT CASSPSGRPRDGELFF
TRBJ1-5 - TRBV18 - TGTGCCAGCTCACCAGGGTTTACGGGATACGGGCATCAGCCCCAGCATTTT CASSPGFTGYGHQPQHF
TRBJ2-1 TRBD1 TRBV15 once TGTGCCACCAGCAGAGAGGACAGGGGTTCCTACAATGAGCAGTTCTTC CATSREDRGSYNEQFF
TRBJ1-2 - TRBV5-4 - TGTGCCAGCAGCGCCAGGGGAGACGGCTACACCTTC CASSARGDGYTF
TRBJ1-3 - TRBV14 once TGTGCCAGCAGCCAAGTTAGAGGGTCCGGAAACACCATATATTTT CASSQVRGSGNTIYF
TRBJ2-1 TRBD2 TRBV7-2 - TGTGCCAGCAGCCCACGGGCGGGGGGCCTGAATGAGCAGTTCTTC CASSPRAGGLNEQFF
TRBJ2-2 - TRBV11-2 - TGTGCCAGCAGTCTCGCCGGGGAGCTGTTTTTT CASSLAGELFF